This T cell receptor (beta chain) was observed in a study of siplizumab effects on memory and regulatory T cells. Study-wide results and limits: Naive T cells appeared more varied than memory cells and looked like key alloresponse contributors. Few alloreactive clones mapped to unstimulated subsets.

Trimming cost V 1 base and J 1 base, with 14 bases left between them. CDR3 size: 17 residues. In germline, CDR1 is SGHVS, CDR2 FQNEAQ. For this clone: Its antigen is not known.

TCRdb keeps only in-frame clones here, not all; method: immunoSEQ multiplex PCR. Counted here are over 85,000 clones, 94% occurring once; the ten biggest clones make up less than 0.4%. The source of this sequence is a human donor in good health. Sequenced: non-Treg CD4+ T cells sorted from blood. The chain joins TRBV7-8 to TRBJ1-5; TRBD1 is a possible D gene (6 bases). This CDR3 is CASSLETGLGSNQPQHF. In DNA, the CDR3 is TGTGCCAGCAGCTTAGAAACAGGGCTGGGGAGCAATCAGCCCCAGCATTTT.